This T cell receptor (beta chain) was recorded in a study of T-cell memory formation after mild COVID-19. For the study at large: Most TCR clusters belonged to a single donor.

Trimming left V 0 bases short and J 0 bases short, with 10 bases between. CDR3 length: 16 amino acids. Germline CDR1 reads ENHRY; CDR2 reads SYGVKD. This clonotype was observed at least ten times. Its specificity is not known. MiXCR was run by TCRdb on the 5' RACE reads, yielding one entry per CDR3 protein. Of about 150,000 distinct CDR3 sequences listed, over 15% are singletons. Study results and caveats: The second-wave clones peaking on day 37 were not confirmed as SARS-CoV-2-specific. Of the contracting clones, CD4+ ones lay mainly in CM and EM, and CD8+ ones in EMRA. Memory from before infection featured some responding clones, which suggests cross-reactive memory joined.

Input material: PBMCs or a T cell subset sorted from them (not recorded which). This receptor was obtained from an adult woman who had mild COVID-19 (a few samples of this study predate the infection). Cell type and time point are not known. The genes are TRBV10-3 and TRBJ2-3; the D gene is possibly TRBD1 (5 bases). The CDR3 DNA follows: TGTGCCATCAGTGAGTCCAGGGCGCAGAGCACAGATACGCAGTATTTT. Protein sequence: CAISESRAQSTDTQYF.